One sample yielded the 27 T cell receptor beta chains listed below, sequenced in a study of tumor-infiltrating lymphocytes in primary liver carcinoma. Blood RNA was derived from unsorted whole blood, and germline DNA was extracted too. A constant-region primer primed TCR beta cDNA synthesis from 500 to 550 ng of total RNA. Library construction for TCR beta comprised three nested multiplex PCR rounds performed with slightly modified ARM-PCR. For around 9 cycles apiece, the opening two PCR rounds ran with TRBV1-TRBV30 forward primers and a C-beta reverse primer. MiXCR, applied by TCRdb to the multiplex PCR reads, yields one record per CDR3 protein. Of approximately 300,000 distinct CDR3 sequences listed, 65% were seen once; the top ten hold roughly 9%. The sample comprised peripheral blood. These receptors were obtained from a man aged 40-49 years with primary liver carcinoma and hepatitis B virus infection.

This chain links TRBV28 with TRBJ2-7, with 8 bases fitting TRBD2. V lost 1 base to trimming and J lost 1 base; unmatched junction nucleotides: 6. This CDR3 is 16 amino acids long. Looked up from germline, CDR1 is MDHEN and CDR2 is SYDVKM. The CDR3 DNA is TGTGCCAGCAGTTTATCAAGCGGGAGAAGGTCCTACGAGCAGTACTTC. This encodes CASSLSSGRRSYEQYF.

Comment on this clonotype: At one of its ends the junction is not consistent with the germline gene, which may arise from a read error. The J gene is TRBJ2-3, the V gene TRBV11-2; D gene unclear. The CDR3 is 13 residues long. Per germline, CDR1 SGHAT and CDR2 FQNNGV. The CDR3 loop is CASGFIGTDTQYF. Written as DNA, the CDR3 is TGTGCCAGCGGCTTTATCGGTACAGATACGCAGTATTTT.

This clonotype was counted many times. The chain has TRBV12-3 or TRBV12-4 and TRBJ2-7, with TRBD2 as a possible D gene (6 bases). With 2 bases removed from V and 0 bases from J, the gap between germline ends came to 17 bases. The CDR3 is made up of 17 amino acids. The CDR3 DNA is TGTGCCAGCAGTTTAACACCTGGCTGGGGGGACTCCTACGAGCAGTACTTC. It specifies CASSLTPGWGDSYEQYF.

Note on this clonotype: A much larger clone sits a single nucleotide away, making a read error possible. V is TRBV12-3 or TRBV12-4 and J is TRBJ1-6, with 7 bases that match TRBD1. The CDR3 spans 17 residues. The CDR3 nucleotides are TGTGCCGGCAGCTTGAAGGGCGCGGGACAGACTAATTCACCCCTCCACTTT. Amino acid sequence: CAGSLKGAGQTNSPLHF.

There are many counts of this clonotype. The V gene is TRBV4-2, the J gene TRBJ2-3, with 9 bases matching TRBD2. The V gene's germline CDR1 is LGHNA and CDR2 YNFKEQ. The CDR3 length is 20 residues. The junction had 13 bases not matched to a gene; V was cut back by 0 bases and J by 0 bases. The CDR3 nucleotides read TGTGCCAGCAGCCAAGATCAGTATTCCAGCGGGAGGACCAGCACAGATACGCAGTATTTT. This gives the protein CASSQDQYSSGRTSTDTQYF.

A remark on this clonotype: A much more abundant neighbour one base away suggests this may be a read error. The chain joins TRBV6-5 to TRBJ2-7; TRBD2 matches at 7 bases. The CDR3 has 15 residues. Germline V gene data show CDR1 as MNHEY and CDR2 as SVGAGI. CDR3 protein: CVSSYSGREWDEQYF. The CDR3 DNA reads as TGTGTCAGCAGTTACTCCGGGCGGGAGTGGGACGAGCAGTACTTC.

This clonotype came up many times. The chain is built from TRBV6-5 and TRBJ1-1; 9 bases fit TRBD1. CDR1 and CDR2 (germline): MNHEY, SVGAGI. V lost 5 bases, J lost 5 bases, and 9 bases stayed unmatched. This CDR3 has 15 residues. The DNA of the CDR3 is TGTGCCAGCAGTAGCGTGACAGGGGGTCTGACTGAAGCTTTCTTT. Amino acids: CASSSVTGGLTEAFF.

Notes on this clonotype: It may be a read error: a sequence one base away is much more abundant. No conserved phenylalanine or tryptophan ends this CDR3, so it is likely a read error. The CDR3 DNA reads TGCGCCAGCAGCCAATATACTAGCGTTGCCTACGAGCAGTACTTG. This codes for CASSQYTSVAYEQYL. This rearrangement joins TRBV4-1 to TRBJ2-7, with 7 positions matching TRBD2. This CDR3 contains 15 residues. Unmatched junction bases numbered 6, after V lost 2 bases and J lost 2 bases. Germline V gives CDR1 MGHRA, CDR2 YSYEKL.

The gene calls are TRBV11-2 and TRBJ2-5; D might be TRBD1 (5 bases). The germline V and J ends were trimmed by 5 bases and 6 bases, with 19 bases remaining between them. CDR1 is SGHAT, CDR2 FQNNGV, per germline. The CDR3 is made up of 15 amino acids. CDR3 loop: CASSPFWGSVQTQYF. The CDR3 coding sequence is TGTGCCAGCAGCCCTTTTTGGGGCTCTGTCCAGACCCAGTACTTC.

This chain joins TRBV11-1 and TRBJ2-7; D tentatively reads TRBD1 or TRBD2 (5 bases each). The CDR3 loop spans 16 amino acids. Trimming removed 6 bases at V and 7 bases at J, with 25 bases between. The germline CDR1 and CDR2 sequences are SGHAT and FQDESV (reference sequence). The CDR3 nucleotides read TGTGCCAGCAGACTGCGCGTCGGGGCGTTCCTGGGGGAGCAGTACTTC. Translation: CASRLRVGAFLGEQYF.

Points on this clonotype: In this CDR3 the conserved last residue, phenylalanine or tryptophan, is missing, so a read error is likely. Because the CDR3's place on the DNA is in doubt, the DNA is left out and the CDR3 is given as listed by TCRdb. The CDR3: CASSRDSNTGELFY. This chain links TRBV11-1 with TRBJ2-2. In germline, CDR1 is SGHAT, CDR2 FQDESV (reference sequence). The CDR3 contains 14 residues when both ends are counted.

CDR3 in DNA: TGTGCCAGCAGTTACCTCGGGGGATCTAACACAGATACGCAGTATTTT. This translates into CASSYLGGSNTDTQYF. The chain employs TRBV6-6 and TRBJ2-3; a possible D gene is TRBD2 (6 bases). V was cut by 2 bases and J by 2 bases, with 14 bases left in between. The CDR3 consists of 16 residues. Germline V gene sequence: CDR1 MNHNY, CDR2 SVGAGI (reference sequence).

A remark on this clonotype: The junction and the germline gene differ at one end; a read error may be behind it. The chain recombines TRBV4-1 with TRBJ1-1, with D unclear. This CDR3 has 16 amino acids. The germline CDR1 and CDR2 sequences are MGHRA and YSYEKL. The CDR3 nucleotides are TGCGCCAGCAGCCAAGCGGACGTATTCCCGTCGGGTGAAGCTTCCTTT. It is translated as CASSQADVFPSGEASF.

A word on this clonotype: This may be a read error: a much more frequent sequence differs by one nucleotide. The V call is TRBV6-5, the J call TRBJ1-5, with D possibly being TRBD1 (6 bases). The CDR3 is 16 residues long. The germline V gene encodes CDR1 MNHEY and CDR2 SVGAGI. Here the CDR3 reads CASSPGQLDGNQPKHF. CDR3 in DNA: TGTGCCAGCAGTCCAGGACAGCTGGACGGCAATCAGCCCAAGCATTTT.

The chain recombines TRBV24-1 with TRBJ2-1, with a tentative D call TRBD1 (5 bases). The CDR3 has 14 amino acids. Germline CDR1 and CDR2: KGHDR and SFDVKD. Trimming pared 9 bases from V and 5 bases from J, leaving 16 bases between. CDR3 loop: CATGELGLNNEQFF. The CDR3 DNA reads TGTGCCACCGGCGAACTGGGGCTTAACAATGAGCAGTTCTTC.

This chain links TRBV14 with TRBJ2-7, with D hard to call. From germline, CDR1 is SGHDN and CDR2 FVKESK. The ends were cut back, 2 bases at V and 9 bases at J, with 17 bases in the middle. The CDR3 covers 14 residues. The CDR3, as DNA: TGTGCCAGCAGCCAACGAGGTCCCCTAGGCGTGCAGTACTTC. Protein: CASSQRGPLGVQYF.

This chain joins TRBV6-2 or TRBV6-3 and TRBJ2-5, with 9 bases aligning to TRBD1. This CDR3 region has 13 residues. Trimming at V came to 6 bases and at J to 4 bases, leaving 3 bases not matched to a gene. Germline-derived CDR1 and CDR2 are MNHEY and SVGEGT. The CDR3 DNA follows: TGTGCCAGCAGATGGACAGGGGTAGAGACCCAGTACTTC. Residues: CASRWTGVETQYF.

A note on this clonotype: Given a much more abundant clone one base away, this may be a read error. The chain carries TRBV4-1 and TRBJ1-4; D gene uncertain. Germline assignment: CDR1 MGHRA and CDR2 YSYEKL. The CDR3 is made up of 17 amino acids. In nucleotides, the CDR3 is TGCGCCAGCAGCCAAGGTGATAGGGCCGGCTATAATGAAAAAGTGTTTTTT. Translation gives CASSQGDRAGYNEKVFF.

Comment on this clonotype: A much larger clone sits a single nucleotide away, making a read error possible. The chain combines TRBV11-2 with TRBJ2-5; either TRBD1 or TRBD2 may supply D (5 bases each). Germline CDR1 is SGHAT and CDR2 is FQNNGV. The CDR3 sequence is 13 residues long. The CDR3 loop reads CANSMGVQETQYF. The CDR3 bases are TGTGCCAACAGCATGGGGGTGCAAGAGACCCAGTACTTC.

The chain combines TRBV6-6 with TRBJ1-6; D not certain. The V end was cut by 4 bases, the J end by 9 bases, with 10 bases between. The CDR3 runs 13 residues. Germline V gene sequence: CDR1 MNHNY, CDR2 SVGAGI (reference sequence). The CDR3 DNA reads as TGTGCCAGCAGTTCAGCAGAGATTTCACCCCTCCACTTT. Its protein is CASSSAEISPLHF.

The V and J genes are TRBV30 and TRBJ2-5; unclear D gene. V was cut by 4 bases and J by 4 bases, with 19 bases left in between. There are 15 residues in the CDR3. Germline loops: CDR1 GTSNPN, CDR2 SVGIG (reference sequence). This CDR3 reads CAWTNRRASGETQYF. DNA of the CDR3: TGTGCCTGGACAAACCGCAGAGCCAGTGGAGAGACCCAGTACTTC.

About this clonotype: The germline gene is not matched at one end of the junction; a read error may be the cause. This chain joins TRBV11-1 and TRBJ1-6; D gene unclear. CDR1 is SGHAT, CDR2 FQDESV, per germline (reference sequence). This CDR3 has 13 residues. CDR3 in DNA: TGTGCCAGCAACTTCGAGGGTAATTCACCCCTACACTTT. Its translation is CASNFEGNSPLHF.

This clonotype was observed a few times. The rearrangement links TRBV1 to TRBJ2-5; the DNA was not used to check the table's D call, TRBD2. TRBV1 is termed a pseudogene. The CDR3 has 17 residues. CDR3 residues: CTSSRGTSGSRIKAQYF. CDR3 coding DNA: TGCACCAGCAGCCGAGGGACTAGCGGGAGTCGCATAAAGGCCCAGTACTTC.

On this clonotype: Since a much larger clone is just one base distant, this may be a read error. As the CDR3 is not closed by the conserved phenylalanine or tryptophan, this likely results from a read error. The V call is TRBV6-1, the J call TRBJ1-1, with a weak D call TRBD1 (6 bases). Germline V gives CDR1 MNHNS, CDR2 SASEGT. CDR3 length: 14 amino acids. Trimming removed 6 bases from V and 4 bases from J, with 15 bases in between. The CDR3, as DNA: TGTGCCAGCAGCCTAGGGGGAAAGGGCACTGAAGCTTTCATT. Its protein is CASSLGGKGTEAFI.

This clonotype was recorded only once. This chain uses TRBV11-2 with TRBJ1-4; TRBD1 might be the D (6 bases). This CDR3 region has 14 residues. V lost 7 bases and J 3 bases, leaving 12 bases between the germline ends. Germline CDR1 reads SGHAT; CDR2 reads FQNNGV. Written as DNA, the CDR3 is TGTGCCAGCAACATAGGACAGTCTAATGAAAAACTGTTTTTT. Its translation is CASNIGQSNEKLFF. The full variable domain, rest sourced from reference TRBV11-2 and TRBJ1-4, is EAGVAQSPRYKIIEKRQSVAFWCNPISGHATLYWYQQILGQGPKLLIQFQNNGVVDDSQLPKDRFSAERLKGVDSTLKIQPAKLEDSAVYLCASNIGQSNEKLFFGSGTQLSVL.

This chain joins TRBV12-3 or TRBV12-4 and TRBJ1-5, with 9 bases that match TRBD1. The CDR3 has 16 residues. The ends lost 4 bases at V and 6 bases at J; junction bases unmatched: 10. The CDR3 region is CASSYRTGAAAQPQHF. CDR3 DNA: TGTGCCAGCAGTTATCGGACAGGGGCTGCGGCTCAGCCCCAGCATTTT.

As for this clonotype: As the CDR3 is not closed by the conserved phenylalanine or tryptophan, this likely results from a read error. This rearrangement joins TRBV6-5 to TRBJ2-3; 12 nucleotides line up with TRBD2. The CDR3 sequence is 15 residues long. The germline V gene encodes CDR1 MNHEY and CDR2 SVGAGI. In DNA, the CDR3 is TGTCCAAGCAACCCAGGACTAGCGGGAACAGATACGCAGTATTTA. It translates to CPSNPGLAGTDTQYL.